The rows below give T cell receptor beta chains drawn from one sample of a study of cytomegalovirus exposure and HLA in healthy donors. Clones were sequenced by immunoSEQ multiplex PCR, and TCRdb holds only the in-frame ones, with some missing. This sample has roughly 180,000 clones, with about 80% found just once. The specimen sequenced was PBMCs. Receptors were obtained from a man aged 35-49 years in good health and CMV-seronegative. CDR3s include the opening cysteine and the closing phenylalanine or tryptophan. Each record gives: V gene, clone size, J gene, CDR3 length, D gene, CDR3 DNA, CDR3 protein. D genes are given only for firm matches. Clone size appears in some rows only: once, few, many, or a class for an expanded clone.

TRBV30,.,TRBJ2-3,17,TRBD2,TGTGCCTGGAGTGGATGGCTAGCGGGGACCAACACAGATACGCAGTATTTT,CAWSGWLAGTNTDTQYF
TRBV28,once,TRBJ1-4,13,.,TGTGCCAGCAGGACATTGAGAGCCGCAAAACTGTTTTTT,CASRTLRAAKLFF
TRBV19,.,TRBJ2-5,13,.,TGTGCCAGTAGTATTTTTCGAGGGGAGACCCAGTACTTC,CASSIFRGETQYF
TRBV30,.,TRBJ2-7,15,.,TGTGCCTGGAGCTCCAAGAGGTCCGTCGTCTACGAGCAGTACTTC,CAWSSKRSVVYEQYF
TRBV6-5,.,TRBJ2-5,15,.,TGTGCCAGCAGTTACGCTCCGACAGGCCAAGAGACCCAGTACTTC,CASSYAPTGQETQYF
TRBV29-1,.,TRBJ2-7,12,.,TGCAGCGTTGGAGGGAACTCCTACGAGCAGTACTTC,CSVGGNSYEQYF
TRBV6-5,.,TRBJ2-1,15,TRBD2,TGTGCCAGCAGTGGGGCGGACTGGAGCGGGGTGGGGCAGTTCTTC,CASSGADWSGVGQFF
TRBV7-2,once,TRBJ2-7,12,.,TGTGCCAGCAGCCGGGATGCCGGCGAGCAGTACTTC,CASSRDAGEQYF
TRBV19,.,TRBJ1-2,15,TRBD1,TGTGCCAGTCGCCAAACCGGGACAGGGCACTTTGGCTACACCTTC,CASRQTGTGHFGYTF
TRBV7-6,.,TRBJ2-1,18,TRBD1,TGTGCCAGCAGCTCGAGACCCGGGACAGGGAGCTCCTACAATGAGCAGTTCTTC,CASSSRPGTGSSYNEQFF
TRBV29-1,.,TRBJ2-7,12,.,TGCAGCGTTGAAGGCCAGGCCTACGAGCAGTACTTC,CSVEGQAYEQYF
TRBV7-3,.,TRBJ2-3,16,TRBD2,TGTGCCAGCAGCCGACAAGGACTAGCGAGCACAGATACGCAGTATTTT,CASSRQGLASTDTQYF
TRBV7-6,.,TRBJ2-2,15,.,TGTGCCAGCAGCCCATCAGCGGATATCACCGGGGAGCTGTTTTTT,CASSPSADITGELFF
TRBV7-2,.,TRBJ2-2,19,TRBD2,TGTGCCAGCAGCTTGATGTGGGTGGCTAGCGGGGGGGCTGCCGGGGAGCTGTTTTTT,CASSLMWVASGGAAGELFF
TRBV7-2,.,TRBJ1-1,14,.,TGTGCCAGCAGCTTGTCTCAGGGAGGTGCTGAAGCTTTCTTT,CASSLSQGGAEAFF